This TCR beta chain was sequenced in a study of post-analysis software for immune sequencing data. Notes on the study in general: Included in a set of roughly 5 TRBV segments more frequent in patients than controls were TRBV5-6, TRBV5-1 and TRBV20-1.

Germline loops: CDR1 SGHTA, CDR2 FQGNSA. This CDR3 contains 16 residues. V lost 3 bases to trimming and J lost 4 bases; unmatched junction nucleotides: 6. Only a few counts were recorded for this clonotype. Its antigen is currently unknown. Built from TCR beta cDNA, the libraries had unique molecular identifiers in them. Each CDR3 protein gets one entry after TCRdb re-called the PCR reads with MiXCR. The data contain 180,000 or so distinct CDR3 sequences, 29% of them seen just once; the ten biggest clones take up about 3.4%. The chain joins TRBV7-2 to TRBJ1-4, with TRBD1 matching over 9 bases. The specimen was blood. This sequence originates from a girl aged 2 to 17 with multiple sclerosis. CDR3: CASSFPGQGVNEKLFF. The CDR3 DNA reads TGTGCCAGCAGCTTCCCGGGACAGGGAGTTAATGAAAAACTGTTTTTT.